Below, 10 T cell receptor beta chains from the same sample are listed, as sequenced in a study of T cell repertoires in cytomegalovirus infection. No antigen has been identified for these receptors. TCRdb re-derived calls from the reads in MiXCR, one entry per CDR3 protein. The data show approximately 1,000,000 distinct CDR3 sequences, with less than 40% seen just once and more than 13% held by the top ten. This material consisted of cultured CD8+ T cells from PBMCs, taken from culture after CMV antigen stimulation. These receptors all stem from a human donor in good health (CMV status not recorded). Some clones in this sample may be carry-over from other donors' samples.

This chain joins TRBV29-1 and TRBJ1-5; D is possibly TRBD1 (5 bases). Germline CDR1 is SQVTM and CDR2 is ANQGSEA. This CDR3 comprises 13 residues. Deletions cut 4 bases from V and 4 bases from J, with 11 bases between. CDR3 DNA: TGCAGCGTTGCTCCGGGACTAAATCAGCCCCAGCATTTT. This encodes CSVAPGLNQPQHF.

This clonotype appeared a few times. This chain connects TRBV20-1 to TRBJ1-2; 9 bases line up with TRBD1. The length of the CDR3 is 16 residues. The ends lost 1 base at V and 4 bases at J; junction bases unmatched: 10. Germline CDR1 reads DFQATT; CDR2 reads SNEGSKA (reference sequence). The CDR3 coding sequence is TGCAGTGCTAGAGGAGGATACGGGACAGGGTTCTATGGCTACACCTTC. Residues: CSARGGYGTGFYGYTF.

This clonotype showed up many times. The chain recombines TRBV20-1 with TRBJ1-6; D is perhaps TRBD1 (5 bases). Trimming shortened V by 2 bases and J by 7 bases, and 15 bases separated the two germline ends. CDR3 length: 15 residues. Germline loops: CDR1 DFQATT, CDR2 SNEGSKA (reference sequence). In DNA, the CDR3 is TGCAGTGCTAGACGGCGAGCGGGGCTGAATTCACCCCTCCACTTT. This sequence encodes CSARRRAGLNSPLHF.

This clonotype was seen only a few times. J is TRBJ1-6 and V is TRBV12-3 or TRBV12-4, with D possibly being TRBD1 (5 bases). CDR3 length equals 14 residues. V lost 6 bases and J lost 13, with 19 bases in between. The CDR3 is CASRIAGPSDPLHF. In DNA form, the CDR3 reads TGTGCCAGCAGGATTGCGGGACCATCAGATCCCCTCCACTTT.

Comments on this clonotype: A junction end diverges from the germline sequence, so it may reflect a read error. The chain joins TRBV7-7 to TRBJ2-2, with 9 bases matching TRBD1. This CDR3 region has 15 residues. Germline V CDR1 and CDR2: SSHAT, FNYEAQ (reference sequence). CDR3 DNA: TGTGCTAGCAGTCCCACGGGACAGGGTAACGGGGAGCTGTTTTTT. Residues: CASSPTGQGNGELFF.

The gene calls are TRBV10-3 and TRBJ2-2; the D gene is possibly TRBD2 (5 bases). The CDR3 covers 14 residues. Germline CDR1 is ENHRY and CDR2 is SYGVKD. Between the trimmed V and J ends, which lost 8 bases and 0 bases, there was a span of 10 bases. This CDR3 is CAIPRTSNTGELFF. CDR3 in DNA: TGTGCCATCCCCAGGACTTCGAACACCGGGGAGCTGTTTTTT.

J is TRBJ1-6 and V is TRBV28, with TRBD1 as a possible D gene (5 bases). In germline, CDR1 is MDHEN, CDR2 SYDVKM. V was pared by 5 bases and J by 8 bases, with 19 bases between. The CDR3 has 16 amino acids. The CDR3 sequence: CASSPPGLDLDSPLHF. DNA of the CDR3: TGTGCCAGCAGTCCCCCAGGGTTAGATCTGGATTCACCCCTCCACTTT.

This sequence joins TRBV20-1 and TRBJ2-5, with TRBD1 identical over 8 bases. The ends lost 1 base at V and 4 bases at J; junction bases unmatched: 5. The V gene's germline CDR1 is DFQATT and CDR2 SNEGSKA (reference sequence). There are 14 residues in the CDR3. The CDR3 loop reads CSARATGGGETQYF. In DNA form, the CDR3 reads TGCAGTGCTAGAGCCACAGGGGGAGGAGAGACCCAGTACTTC.

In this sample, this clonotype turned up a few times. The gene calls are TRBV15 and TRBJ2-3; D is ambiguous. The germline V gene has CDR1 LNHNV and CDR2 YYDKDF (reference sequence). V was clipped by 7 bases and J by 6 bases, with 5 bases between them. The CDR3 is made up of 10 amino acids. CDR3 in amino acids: CATMGDTQYF. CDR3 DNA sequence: TGTGCCACCATGGGGGATACGCAGTATTTT.

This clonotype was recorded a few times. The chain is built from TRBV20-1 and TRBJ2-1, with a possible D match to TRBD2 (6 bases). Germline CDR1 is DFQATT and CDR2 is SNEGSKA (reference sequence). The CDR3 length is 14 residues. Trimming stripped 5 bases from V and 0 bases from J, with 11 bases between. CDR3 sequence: CSASMTSSYNEQFF. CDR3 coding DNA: TGCAGTGCTTCGATGACTAGCTCCTACAATGAGCAGTTCTTC.